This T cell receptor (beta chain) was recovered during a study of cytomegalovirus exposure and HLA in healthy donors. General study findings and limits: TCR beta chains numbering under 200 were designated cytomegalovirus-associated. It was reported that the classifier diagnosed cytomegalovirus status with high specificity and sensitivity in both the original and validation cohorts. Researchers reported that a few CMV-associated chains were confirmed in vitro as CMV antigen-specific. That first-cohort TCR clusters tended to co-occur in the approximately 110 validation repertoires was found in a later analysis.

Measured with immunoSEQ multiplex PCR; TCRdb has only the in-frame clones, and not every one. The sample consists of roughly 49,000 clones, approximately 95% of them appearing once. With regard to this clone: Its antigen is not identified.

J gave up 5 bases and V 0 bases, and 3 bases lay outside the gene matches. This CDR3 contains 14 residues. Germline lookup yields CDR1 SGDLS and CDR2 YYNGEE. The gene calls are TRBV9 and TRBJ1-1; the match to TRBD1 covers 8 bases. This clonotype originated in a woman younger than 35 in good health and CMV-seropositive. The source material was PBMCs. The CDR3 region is CASSVGGTGTEAFF. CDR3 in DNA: TGTGCCAGCAGCGTAGGGGGGACAGGAACTGAAGCTTTCTTT.